These T cell receptor beta chains were read from a single sample in a study of regulatory T cells in long-lasting Graves disease. TCRdb re-called the multiplex PCR reads with MiXCR, one entry per CDR3 protein. Of about 440,000 distinct CDR3 sequences in the sample, about 16% were seen once. These data were also reused for a study on T cells in Graves' hyperthyroidism and ophthalmopathy.

Specimen: peripheral blood mononuclear cells (PBMCs), collected at new diagnosis, from a patient treated with antithyroid drugs. All receptors derive from a woman younger than 45 with Graves disease. Each CDR3 is given with its conserved first and last residue. A D gene is named only where the DNA matches it firmly. Not all rows give a size; the values are once, few, many and, for expanded clones, a class.

D: NA
V: TRBV2
size: few
J: TRBJ2-4
CDR3: CASQGLAKNIQYF
DNA: TGTGCCAGCCAAGGGCTAGCCAAAAACATTCAGTACTTC

D: TRBD2
V: TRBV2
size: many
J: TRBJ2-1
CDR3: CASNLLAGVVNEQFF
DNA: TGTGCCAGCAACCTCCTAGCGGGAGTCGTGAATGAGCAGTTCTTC

D: NA
V: TRBV5-5
size: NA
J: TRBJ2-2
CDR3: CASSLVRDRSNTGELFF
DNA: TGTGCCAGCAGCTTGGTACGTGACAGGAGTAACACCGGGGAGCTGTTTTTT

D: TRBD2
V: TRBV20-1
size: NA
J: TRBJ2-1
CDR3: CSARVRGVSYNEQFF
DNA: TGCAGTGCTAGAGTTCGGGGGGTCTCCTACAATGAGCAGTTCTTC

D: TRBD2
V: TRBV30
size: many
J: TRBJ2-5
CDR3: CAWSRGGSLVETQYF
DNA: TGTGCCTGGAGTCGCGGCGGGAGCTTAGTGGAGACCCAGTACTTC

D: NA
V: TRBV6-5
size: few
J: TRBJ2-7
CDR3: CASSYSAGSSSYEQYF
DNA: TGTGCCAGCAGTTACTCGGCGGGCAGTTCCTCCTACGAGCAGTACTTC

D: NA
V: TRBV2
size: many
J: TRBJ2-1
CDR3: CASADGSGQFF
DNA: TGTGCCAGCGCCGACGGCTCAGGGCAGTTCTTC

D: TRBD2
V: TRBV5-6
size: NA
J: TRBJ2-7
CDR3: CASSTLGLAYEQYF
DNA: TGTGCCAGCAGTACCCTGGGACTAGCCTACGAGCAGTACTTC

D: TRBD2
V: TRBV12-3/TRBV12-4
size: many
J: TRBJ2-7
CDR3: CASSPGTSGRAPMAEQYF
DNA: TGTGCCAGCAGTCCCGGGACTAGCGGGAGGGCCCCTATGGCCGAGCAGTACTTC

D: NA
V: TRBV5-1
size: many
J: TRBJ2-7
CDR3: CASSLGYRDPYEQYF
DNA: TGCGCCAGCAGCTTGGGCTACAGGGATCCCTACGAGCAGTACTTC

D: NA
V: TRBV7-7
size: many
J: TRBJ2-5
CDR3: CASSLHGQETQYF
DNA: TGTGCCAGCAGCCTACACGGCCAAGAGACCCAGTACTTC

D: TRBD1
V: TRBV12-3/TRBV12-4
size: many
J: TRBJ1-1
CDR3: CASTKTGVNTEAFF
DNA: TGTGCCAGCACCAAAACAGGGGTGAACACTGAAGCTTTCTTT

D: NA
V: TRBV28
size: many
J: TRBJ2-7
CDR3: CASSTFFPYEQYF
DNA: TGTGCCAGCAGTACTTTCTTCCCCTACGAGCAGTACTTC

D: TRBD2
V: TRBV5-1
size: few
J: TRBJ2-1
CDR3: CASSLTTSGRVYEQFF
DNA: TGCGCCAGCAGCTTGACGACTAGCGGGAGGGTATATGAGCAGTTCTTC

D: TRBD2
V: TRBV6-1
size: few
J: TRBJ2-2
CDR3: CASTERDWNTGELFF
DNA: TGTGCCAGCACCGAGCGGGACTGGAACACCGGGGAGCTGTTTTTT

D: NA
V: TRBV5-4
size: NA
J: TRBJ1-1
CDR3: CASSLAYRDMNTEAFF
DNA: TGTGCCAGCAGCTTGGCATATAGGGACATGAACACTGAAGCTTTCTTT

D: NA
V: TRBV7-9
size: many
J: TRBJ1-1
CDR3: CASSLSITEAFF
DNA: TGTGCCAGCAGCTTATCGATCACTGAAGCTTTCTTT

D: NA
V: TRBV9
size: once
J: TRBJ1-2
CDR3: CASSPEEFSNGYTF
DNA: TGTGCCAGCAGCCCGGAGGAGTTTTCGAACGGCTACACCTTC

D: TRBD1
V: TRBV29-1
size: NA
J: TRBJ1-2
CDR3: CSVSGQGIGYTF
DNA: TGCAGCGTTTCCGGACAGGGGATCGGCTACACCTTC

D: NA
V: TRBV7-9
size: many
J: TRBJ2-7
CDR3: CASSWDYEQYF
DNA: TGTGCCAGCAGCTGGGATTACGAGCAGTACTTC

D: TRBD1
V: TRBV6-2/TRBV6-3
size: many
J: TRBJ2-6
CDR3: CASSYSTGDGANVLTF
DNA: TGTGCCAGCAGTTACTCGACAGGGGATGGGGCCAACGTCCTGACTTTC

D: TRBD2
V: TRBV2
size: many
J: TRBJ2-1
CDR3: CASSDIFGRDYNEQFF
DNA: TGTGCCAGCAGTGATATCTTCGGGAGGGATTACAATGAGCAGTTCTTC

D: NA
V: TRBV29-1
size: many
J: TRBJ2-7
CDR3: CSVASSRTGYEQYF
DNA: TGCAGCGTTGCTTCTTCGAGAACAGGCTACGAGCAGTACTTC

D: NA
V: TRBV20-1
size: many
J: TRBJ2-1
CDR3: CSARTEWRTENNEQFF
DNA: TGCAGTGCTAGAACGGAGTGGAGGACAGAAAACAATGAGCAGTTCTTC

D: NA
V: TRBV28
size: NA
J: TRBJ1-5
CDR3: CASSGIFQPQHF
DNA: TGTGCCAGCAGTGGGATATTTCAGCCCCAGCATTTT

D: TRBD2
V: TRBV27
size: NA
J: TRBJ2-6
CDR3: CASSPRGGAGANVLTF
DNA: TGTGCCAGCAGTCCCCGGGGGGGGGCAGGGGCCAACGTCCTGACTTTC

D: TRBD1
V: TRBV2
size: many
J: TRBJ1-1
CDR3: CASTEDRVAEAFF
DNA: TGTGCCAGCACTGAAGACAGGGTGGCTGAAGCTTTCTTT

D: NA
V: TRBV28
size: NA
J: TRBJ2-1
CDR3: CASGLDMYNEQFF
DNA: TGTGCCAGCGGTTTAGACATGTACAATGAGCAGTTCTTC

D: TRBD1
V: TRBV11-1
size: NA
J: TRBJ2-1
CDR3: CASSYRDSHNEQFF
DNA: TGTGCCAGCAGCTACCGGGACAGCCACAATGAGCAGTTCTTC

D: TRBD1
V: TRBV6-1
size: NA
J: TRBJ1-1
CDR3: CASSPPTGVGITEAFF
DNA: TGTGCCAGCAGTCCCCCGACAGGGGTTGGTATCACTGAAGCTTTCTTT

D: NA
V: TRBV28
size: NA
J: TRBJ1-3
CDR3: CASSLPGVENTIYF
DNA: TGTGCCAGCAGTTTACCAGGGGTGGAAAACACCATATATTTT

D: NA
V: TRBV27
size: NA
J: TRBJ2-2
CDR3: CASSPLGLGANTGELFF
DNA: TGTGCCAGCAGTCCCCTCGGTTTGGGGGCGAACACCGGGGAGCTGTTTTTT

D: TRBD2
V: TRBV6-9
size: NA
J: TRBJ2-7
CDR3: CASSYLPTLAGGGEQYF
DNA: TGTGCCAGCAGTTACTTGCCCACACTAGCGGGAGGGGGCGAGCAGTACTTC

D: TRBD1
V: TRBV30
size: once
J: TRBJ1-5
CDR3: CAWSVAGGNQPQHF
DNA: TGTGCCTGGAGTGTCGCAGGGGGGAATCAGCCCCAGCATTTT

D: NA
V: TRBV7-3
size: many
J: TRBJ2-5
CDR3: CASSLSGADQETQYF
DNA: TGTGCCAGCAGCTTAAGCGGAGCGGATCAAGAGACCCAGTACTTC

D: NA
V: TRBV5-1
size: many
J: TRBJ1-1
CDR3: CASSSKVIGNTEAFF
DNA: TGCGCCAGCAGCTCCAAGGTCATAGGGAACACTGAAGCTTTCTTT

D: NA
V: TRBV19
size: once
J: TRBJ1-5
CDR3: CASRERGGNQPQHF
DNA: TGTGCCAGTAGAGAACGGGGGGGCAATCAGCCCCAGCATTTT

D: NA
V: TRBV13
size: many
J: TRBJ2-7
CDR3: CASSLDKGSSYEQYF
DNA: TGTGCCAGCAGCTTAGACAAGGGTAGCTCCTACGAGCAGTACTTC

D: NA
V: TRBV7-8
size: NA
J: TRBJ1-5
CDR3: CASSNYEGNQPQHF
DNA: TGTGCCAGCAGCAACTATGAGGGGAATCAGCCCCAGCATTTT

D: NA
V: TRBV14
size: many
J: TRBJ2-1
CDR3: CASSQGRRADNEQFF
DNA: TGTGCCAGCAGCCAAGGAAGGAGGGCCGATAATGAGCAGTTCTTC

D: TRBD2
V: TRBV5-6
size: many
J: TRBJ2-7
CDR3: CASSLSSGTYEQYF
DNA: TGTGCCAGCAGCTTGAGTAGCGGGACCTACGAGCAGTACTTC

D: NA
V: TRBV7-9
size: many
J: TRBJ2-1
CDR3: CASSTSYNEQFF
DNA: TGTGCCAGCAGCACGTCCTACAATGAGCAGTTCTTC

D: NA
V: TRBV3-1
size: many
J: TRBJ2-7
CDR3: CASSQYYEQYF
DNA: TGTGCCAGCAGCCAATACTACGAGCAGTACTTC

D: TRBD2
V: TRBV27
size: many
J: TRBJ2-1
CDR3: CASSFILAGGGREQFF
DNA: TGTGCCAGCAGTTTCATACTAGCGGGGGGTGGGAGAGAGCAGTTCTTC

D: TRBD2
V: TRBV6-1
size: NA
J: TRBJ2-7
CDR3: CASSTSGKVTERSSYEQYF
DNA: TGTGCCAGCAGCACTAGCGGGAAGGTAACCGAAAGGAGCTCCTACGAGCAGTACTTC

D: NA
V: TRBV9
size: many
J: TRBJ2-7
CDR3: CASSVAQGYEQYF
DNA: TGTGCCAGCAGCGTAGCACAGGGCTACGAGCAGTACTTC

D: NA
V: TRBV4-1
size: NA
J: TRBJ2-7
CDR3: CASIGGTGNEQYF
DNA: TGCGCCAGCATTGGGGGTACGGGGAACGAGCAGTACTTC

D: NA
V: TRBV7-3
size: many
J: TRBJ1-1
CDR3: CASSAGGRNTEAFF
DNA: TGTGCCAGCAGCGCCGGGGGGCGGAACACTGAAGCTTTCTTT

D: TRBD2
V: TRBV20-1
size: many
J: TRBJ2-3
CDR3: CSAPGLAGMTDTQYF
DNA: TGCAGTGCTCCGGGACTAGCGGGAATGACAGATACGCAGTATTTT

D: TRBD2
V: TRBV6-2/TRBV6-3
size: many
J: TRBJ2-1
CDR3: CASSYGTSGRAIQFF
DNA: TGTGCCAGCAGTTACGGGACTAGCGGGAGGGCGATACAGTTCTTC

D: NA
V: TRBV27
size: NA
J: TRBJ2-2
CDR3: CATTLNSNTGELFF
DNA: TGTGCCACCACCCTGAACTCGAACACCGGGGAGCTGTTTTTT

D: NA
V: TRBV4-1
size: NA
J: TRBJ1-5
CDR3: CASSQVPGTRVLNQPQHF
DNA: TGCGCCAGCAGCCAAGTTCCCGGGACCCGTGTCCTCAATCAGCCCCAGCATTTT

D: NA
V: TRBV6-1
size: many
J: TRBJ2-1
CDR3: CASSPLSDVYNEQFF
DNA: TGTGCCAGCAGTCCCCTGTCGGACGTGTACAATGAGCAGTTCTTC

D: NA
V: TRBV6-1
size: many
J: TRBJ2-2
CDR3: CASSELGGAGELFF
DNA: TGTGCCAGCAGTGAACTAGGAGGTGCCGGGGAGCTGTTTTTT

D: NA
V: TRBV28
size: NA
J: TRBJ1-2
CDR3: CATFNYGYTF
DNA: TGTGCCACCTTTAACTATGGCTACACCTTC

D: NA
V: TRBV20-1
size: many
J: TRBJ1-1
CDR3: CSAGGGGNTEAFF
DNA: TGCAGTGCTGGGGGAGGGGGGAACACTGAAGCTTTCTTT

D: NA
V: TRBV10-3
size: many
J: TRBJ2-7
CDR3: CAISEFGGRSSYEQYF
DNA: TGTGCCATCAGTGAGTTCGGCGGCAGAAGCTCCTACGAGCAGTACTTC

D: NA
V: TRBV7-9
size: NA
J: TRBJ2-5
CDR3: CASSSSVGETQYF
DNA: TGTGCCAGCAGCTCCTCAGTGGGGGAGACCCAGTACTTC

D: TRBD2
V: TRBV19
size: few
J: TRBJ2-3
CDR3: CASSNYQLAGGTDTQYF
DNA: TGTGCCAGTAGTAACTACCAACTAGCGGGAGGCACAGATACGCAGTATTTT